A selection of T cell receptor beta chains follows, all from one sample in a study of blood T cell repertoires in COVID-19. Using immunoSEQ multiplex PCR, the repertoire was profiled, and TCRdb retains in-frame clones only, with some absent. The table lists roughly 60,000 clones, over 75% of them singletons. What was sequenced was peripheral blood. All receptors come from a human donor in a cohort sampled during active COVID-19. CDR3s include the opening cysteine and the closing phenylalanine or tryptophan. A D gene is named only where the DNA matches it firmly. Expanded clones get a size class; other rows say once, few or many, or leave the size out.

abundance | j_gene | d_gene | v_gene | CDR3aa | CDR3nt
. | TRBJ1-3 | TRBD1 | TRBV4-3 | CASSLIGTVGNTIYF | TGCGCCAGCAGCCTGATTGGGACAGTTGGAAACACCATATATTTT
. | TRBJ2-7 | . | TRBV2 | CASSDSDEQYF | TGTGCCAGCAGTGACTCGGACGAGCAGTACTTC
. | TRBJ1-5 | . | TRBV28 | CASNTGKNQPQHF | TGTGCCAGCAATACAGGGAAGAATCAGCCCCAGCATTTT
. | TRBJ1-2 | TRBD1 | TRBV5-1 | CASSLGTETYGYTF | TGCGCCAGCAGCCTGGGGACAGAAACCTATGGCTACACCTTC
. | TRBJ1-5 | TRBD1 | TRBV7-9 | CASSLGGQLNQPQHF | TGTGCCAGCAGCTTAGGGGGACAGCTCAATCAGCCCCAGCATTTT
. | TRBJ2-3 | TRBD1 | TRBV4-1 | CASSQAFTGGLDTQYF | TGCGCCAGCAGCCAAGCCTTCACAGGGGGCTTAGATACGCAGTATTTT
few | TRBJ1-2 | . | TRBV2 | CASSLTGLNYGYTF | TGTGCCAGCAGTCTGACAGGCCTAAACTATGGCTACACCTTC
once | TRBJ2-1 | TRBD2 | TRBV24-1 | CATSDPASGGAHEQFF | TGTGCCACCAGTGATCCCGCTAGCGGGGGGGCCCATGAGCAGTTCTTC
. | TRBJ2-5 | TRBD2 | TRBV27 | CASSLWAVGTRRETQYF | TGTGCCAGCAGTTTATGGGCGGTTGGGACTAGGAGGGAGACCCAGTACTTC
. | TRBJ2-5 | . | TRBV7-2 | CASSNGRAAGETQYF | TGTGCCAGCAGCAACGGACGGGCCGCGGGTGAGACCCAGTACTTC
. | TRBJ2-1 | TRBD2 | TRBV3-1/TRBV3-2 | CASSHPAGGINEQFF | TGTGCCAGCAGCCACCCAGCGGGGGGGATCAATGAGCAGTTCTTC
few | TRBJ1-6 | . | TRBV15 | CATSRDIGDFSLHF | TGTGCCACCAGCAGAGATATTGGAGATTTCTCCCTCCACTTT
once | TRBJ1-2 | . | TRBV5-1 | CASSSGGDNYGYTF | TGCGCCAGCAGCTCGGGTGGAGACAACTATGGCTACACCTTC
. | TRBJ2-2 | . | TRBV7-9 | CATDTGELFF | TGTGCCACGGACACCGGGGAGCTGTTTTTT
few | TRBJ2-2 | TRBD1 | TRBV5-1 | CASSSAQGDTGELFF | TGCGCCAGCAGCTCCGCCCAGGGGGACACCGGGGAGCTGTTTTTT